This T cell receptor (beta chain) comes out of a study of CD8+ T cells in alopecia areata. The CDR3 consists of 20 residues. RNA, once extracted, was reverse transcribed into cDNA for use as the sequencing template. The data were produced by immunoSEQ multiplex PCR, yet TCRdb's version contains in-frame clones alone and is incomplete. The table lists more than 200,000 clones, about 40% of them singletons, with around 3% in the top ten. Regarding treatment: oral pan-JAK inhibitor, 5-10 mg twice daily. This chain connects TRBV1 to TRBJ2-1; the table's D call, TRBD2, was not checked against the DNA. TRBV1 is designated a pseudogene. The sample here was CD4+ T cells sorted from blood, taken at approximately week 37, from a patient treated with tofacitinib. This sequence was found in a human donor with alopecia areata. The CDR3 protein is CTSSQDALENWVRSYNEQFF. The CDR3, as DNA: TGCACCAGCAGCCAAGATGCACTAGAAAATTGGGTTAGGTCCTACAATGAGCAGTTCTTC.